The 17 T cell receptor beta chains given below trace back to one sample, sequenced in a study of graft-versus-host responses after intestinal transplantation. Clones were sequenced by immunoSEQ multiplex PCR, and TCRdb holds only the in-frame ones, with some missing. The repertoire includes 90,000 to 120,000 clones, about 91% of them detected once, and about 0.7% sits in the top ten. These receptors are not linked to any known antigen. Sequences were derived from unstimulated CD4+ T cells sorted from spleen or lymph node cells, sampled before transplant. The origin of the receptors is a human donor who was the organ donor for an intestinal transplant.

This clone was seen only once. The V gene is TRBV4-2, the J gene TRBJ2-1, with TRBD2 matching 11 bases. CDR3 length equals 17 residues. The V gene end was trimmed by 2 bases and the J gene end by 4 bases; junction bases not matched to a gene: 7. Germline assignment: CDR1 LGHNA and CDR2 YNFKEQ. CDR3 nucleotides: TGTGCCAGCAGCCAATCTAGCGGGAGGCCCACGTACAATGAGCAGTTCTTC. As protein: CASSQSSGRPTYNEQFF.

This chain joins TRBV9 and TRBJ2-1, with 9 bases aligning to TRBD1. This CDR3 is built from 17 residues. In germline, CDR1 is SGDLS, CDR2 YYNGEE. V shed 3 bases, J shed 4 bases, and the junction held 11 bases outside the gene matches. CDR3 in DNA: TGTGCCAGCAGCGCCCTGAGAGGGACAGGGCCTTACAATGAGCAGTTCTTC. Encoded protein: CASSALRGTGPYNEQFF.

The V gene is TRBV9, the J gene TRBJ2-7, with TRBD1 identical over 7 bases. Germline V lookup: CDR1 SGDLS, CDR2 YYNGEE. CDR3 length equals 14 residues. Trimming removed 4 bases from V and 2 bases from J; junction bases left unmatched: 6. The CDR3 is CASSSDRLPYEQYF. Here the CDR3 DNA reads TGTGCCAGCAGCTCGGACAGGCTCCCCTACGAGCAGTACTTC.

The chain couples TRBV11-2 to TRBJ1-2; D call uncertain. Germline V gene data show CDR1 as SGHAT and CDR2 as FQNNGV. The CDR3 is 14 amino acids. V was clipped by 5 bases and J by 2 bases, with 12 bases between them. The CDR3 nucleotides are TGTGCCAGCAGCCACGGAGCGGGGAACTATGGCTACACCTTC. It translates to CASSHGAGNYGYTF.

The chain links TRBV5-1 to TRBJ2-5; 10 bases agree with TRBD2. The germline V gene encodes CDR1 SGHRS and CDR2 YFSETQ. The CDR3 spans 14 residues. V lost 2 bases and J lost 2; bases outside the gene matches: 0. CDR3 sequence: CASSLLAGQETQYF. The DNA for the CDR3 is TGCGCCAGCAGCTTACTAGCGGGGCAAGAGACCCAGTACTTC.

This chain joins TRBV11-3 and TRBJ2-7, with 8 bases lining up with TRBD2. The CDR3 length is 15 residues. Germline lookup yields CDR1 SGHNT and CDR2 YENEEA. V was clipped by 5 bases and J by 2 bases; unmatched bases: 8. CDR3 region: CASSPTGGPTYEQYF. Here the CDR3 DNA reads TGTGCCAGCAGCCCGACGGGGGGGCCGACCTACGAGCAGTACTTC.

This chain links TRBV19 with TRBJ2-3, with 9 bases identical to TRBD1. Germline V gene sequence: CDR1 LNHDA, CDR2 SQIVND (reference sequence). The CDR3 totals 17 residues. J lost 3 bases, V lost 5 bases, and 12 bases had no gene match. This CDR3 is CASSGNNRGRSTDTQYF. In nucleotides, the CDR3 is TGTGCCAGTAGTGGAAACAACAGGGGGCGGTCGACAGATACGCAGTATTTT.

This clone was recorded once. The rearrangement joins TRBV30 to TRBJ2-1; D is ambiguous. The CDR3 covers 11 residues. Germline V lookup: CDR1 GTSNPN, CDR2 SVGIG (reference sequence). Trimming left V 4 bases short and J 4 bases short, with 5 bases between. The CDR3 protein is CAWTDYNEQFF. The CDR3 DNA is TGTGCCTGGACAGATTACAATGAGCAGTTCTTC.

This clone appeared a single time. The chain recombines TRBV28 with TRBJ2-4; D might be TRBD1 (6 bases). Per germline, CDR1 MDHEN and CDR2 SYDVKM. This CDR3 has 15 residues. V was trimmed by 2 bases and J by 2 bases, leaving 10 bases between them. The CDR3, as DNA: TGTGCCAGCAGTTTAGGGGGCGCGACCAAAAACATTCAGTACTTC. Encoded protein: CASSLGGATKNIQYF.

The CDR3 bases are TGTGCCAGTAGCGACAGGGGGCGAGATCAGCCCCAGCATTTT. This translates into CASSDRGRDQPQHF. V and J are TRBV19 and TRBJ1-5, with 10 bases that match TRBD1. V gave up 6 bases and J gave up 5 bases; unmatched junction bases: 4. Germline V CDR1 and CDR2: LNHDA, SQIVND (reference sequence). This CDR3 region has 14 residues.

The chain is built from TRBV6-6 and TRBJ1-3; 7 nucleotides align to TRBD1. The germline V gene has CDR1 MNHNY and CDR2 SVGAGI (reference sequence). V trimming: 5 bases; J trimming: 0 bases; junction bases outside the gene matches: 4. This CDR3 is built from 15 residues. CDR3 DNA sequence: TGTGCCAGCAGTGCCGGGACAGTCTCTGGAAACACCATATATTTT. Translated, it gives CASSAGTVSGNTIYF.

V gene TRBV5-1 combines with J gene TRBJ2-5, with TRBD1 as a possible D gene (6 bases). V lost 1 base and J lost 11, with 18 bases in between. The germline V gene encodes CDR1 SGHRS and CDR2 YFSETQ. The CDR3 covers 14 residues. The CDR3: CASSLLSQRQEQYF. CDR3 nucleotides: TGCGCCAGCAGCTTGTTATCGCAAAGACAGGAGCAGTACTTC.

The chain links TRBV7-3 to TRBJ2-7; 9 bases agree with TRBD1. The V gene's germline CDR1 is SGHTA and CDR2 FQGTGA. The CDR3 covers 15 residues. Germline trimming cut 5 bases from V and 3 bases from J; bases unmatched to any gene: 8. CDR3 loop: CASSQGGTGYYEQYF. The CDR3 coding sequence is TGTGCCAGCAGCCAAGGCGGGACAGGGTACTACGAGCAGTACTTC.

This chain links TRBV11-2 with TRBJ2-7, with no clear D. Germline CDR1 and CDR2: SGHAT and FQNNGV. This CDR3 spans 13 amino acids. V lost 3 bases and J 0 bases, leaving 6 bases between the germline ends. The CDR3 reads CASSFHSSYEQYF. CDR3 bases: TGTGCCAGCAGCTTTCACAGCTCCTACGAGCAGTACTTC.

CDR3 in DNA: TGCGCCAGCACAGACGGAGGAACTGAAGCTTTCTTT. Translated, it gives CASTDGGTEAFF. The rearrangement joins TRBV5-1 to TRBJ1-1; D not certain. Trimming took 6 bases from V and 5 from J, leaving 11 bases between them. CDR3 size: 12 residues. Germline assignment: CDR1 SGHRS and CDR2 YFSETQ.

V is TRBV19 and J is TRBJ2-7, with D perhaps TRBD1 or TRBD2 (5 bases each). The CDR3 has 13 amino acids. The V and J ends lost 6 bases and 3 bases respectively, with 12 bases between them. The germline V gene encodes CDR1 LNHDA and CDR2 SQIVND (reference sequence). DNA of the CDR3: TGTGCCAGTAGCCCAGGGAGTTACTACGAGCAGTACTTC. It is translated as CASSPGSYYEQYF. Full variable domain (rest looked up from reference TRBV19 and TRBJ2-7): DGGITQSPKYLFRKEGQNVTLSCEQNLNHDAMYWYRQDPGQGLRLIYYSQIVNDFQKGDIAEGYSVSREKKESFPLTVTSAQKNPTAFYLCASSPGSYYEQYFGPGTRLTVT.

This chain uses TRBV5-4 with TRBJ1-2; D remains unclear. The CDR3 spans 13 residues. The V and J ends lost 1 base and 0 bases respectively, with 4 bases between them. Germline V gene lookup returns CDR1 SGHNT and CDR2 YYREEE (reference sequence). CDR3 sequence reads: CASSLSANYGYTF. DNA of the CDR3: TGTGCCAGCAGCTTGTCGGCTAACTATGGCTACACCTTC.